A selection of T cell receptor beta chains follows, all from one sample in a study of T cells after yellow fever vaccination. TCRdb ran MiXCR on the 5' RACE reads and lists one entry per CDR3 protein. The data hold over 85,000 distinct CDR3 sequences, with under 9% observed a single time. The material was CD8+ T cells not binding an NS4B(214-222) dextramer, sorted from PBMCs, obtained approximately 15 days after the first yellow fever vaccination. The receptors here all came from a man between 18 and 29 years old who received the YFV17D yellow fever vaccine. The conserved cysteine and the conserved F or W are not part of the CDR3 here.

TRBJ2-5 | TRBV7-2 | ASSAGTSGFQETQY
TRBJ2-1 | TRBV6-2/TRBV6-3 | ASSYGAREF
TRBJ2-3 | TRBV5-1 | ASSFRRGGADTQY
TRBJ2-3 | TRBV4-3 | ASTLEFNSWDTQY
TRBJ1-5 | TRBV28 | ASSLEGDNQPQH
TRBJ1-1 | TRBV18 | ASSPTPGDREAF
TRBJ1-1 | TRBV29-1 | SVETLWVNTEAF
TRBJ2-1 | TRBV24-1 | ATSPTGEGEQF
TRBJ2-1 | TRBV29-1 | SVLAGGYNEQF
TRBJ2-5 | TRBV13 | ASSPRGPQETQY
TRBJ2-1 | TRBV12-3/TRBV12-4 | ASSRTSGGALEQF
TRBJ1-4 | TRBV7-9 | ASSPTGGALHEKLF
TRBJ2-5 | TRBV29-1 | SVHGTGGWETQY
TRBJ1-2 | TRBV5-1 | ASSLKSYSNYGYT
TRBJ1-4 | TRBV27 | ASSLGEATNEKLF
TRBJ2-1 | TRBV15 | ATSRDAGGYNEQF
TRBJ2-7 | TRBV12-5 | ASGFDPGLAYEQY
TRBJ2-6 | TRBV4-3 | ASSQDTPSSGANVLT
TRBJ1-1 | TRBV7-2 | ASSLGSGGEAF
TRBJ1-5 | TRBV19 | ASSWGTGSQPQH
TRBJ2-7 | TRBV5-1 | ASSSWGGGYEQY
TRBJ1-1 | TRBV5-1 | ASSLVGQPNTEAF
TRBJ2-5 | TRBV6-1 | ASSGEFYQETQY
TRBJ1-1 | TRBV20-1 | SARAGPAF
TRBJ1-4 | TRBV20-1 | SALPPGTVNEKLF
TRBJ1-5 | TRBV12-3/TRBV12-4 | ASSFVSGGSQPQH
TRBJ2-5 | TRBV7-9 | ASTGLAGAQETQY